This note documents a single TCR beta chain sequence. Antigen unknown. The entirety of the isolated RNA underwent reverse transcription, so expressed TCRB transcripts were sequenced. Profiled with immunoSEQ multiplex PCR; TCRdb holds only in-frame clones, not every one. The table includes under 400,000 clones, 12% to 15% detected once. This sample stems from a study of beta chain features in type 1 diabetes. Broader study findings: Patients showed naive, central memory and Treg TCRB repertoires that appeared more similar than those of healthy donors. Diminished insertions and augmented deletions at VDJ junctions characterized type 1 diabetes patients.

Sorted populations were all over 98% pure. Trimming left V 1 base short and J 4 bases short, with 11 bases between. Germline lookup yields CDR1 SGHVS and CDR2 FQNEAQ. The CDR3 covers 15 residues. The receptor comes from a man aged 25 to 40 in good health. Material for sequencing was central memory CD4+ T cells from blood. The rearrangement uses TRBV7-8 and TRBJ1-3; TRBD1 might be the D (6 bases). The CDR3 sequence: CASSLGTARGNTIYF. The CDR3 DNA reads TGTGCCAGCAGCTTAGGGACAGCCAGGGGAAACACCATATATTTT.